Listed here is a single TCR beta chain. The method was immunoSEQ multiplex PCR; TCRdb's version includes in-frame clones alone and lacks a portion of them. Of 760,000 or so clones listed, around 96% are singletons. V trimming: 6 bases; J trimming: 6 bases; junction bases outside the gene matches: 9. Germline V CDR1 and CDR2: MNHEY, SMNVEV (reference sequence). The CDR3 totals 16 residues. The sample is drawn from a study of shared clonotypes between healthy human individuals. Naive CD8 cells lacked CD45RO and underwent positive selection for CCR7, leaving out terminally differentiated effector memory CD45RA+ cells.

The sequenced sample consisted of naive CD8+ T cells sorted from blood. The clonotype originates from a man aged 30 to 39 in good health. V gene TRBV27 combines with J gene TRBJ2-2; 11 bases align to TRBD2. CDR3 in amino acids: CASSPIAGGPPGELFF. The CDR3 coding sequence is TGTGCCAGCAGCCCCATAGCGGGAGGGCCCCCCGGGGAGCTGTTTTTT.